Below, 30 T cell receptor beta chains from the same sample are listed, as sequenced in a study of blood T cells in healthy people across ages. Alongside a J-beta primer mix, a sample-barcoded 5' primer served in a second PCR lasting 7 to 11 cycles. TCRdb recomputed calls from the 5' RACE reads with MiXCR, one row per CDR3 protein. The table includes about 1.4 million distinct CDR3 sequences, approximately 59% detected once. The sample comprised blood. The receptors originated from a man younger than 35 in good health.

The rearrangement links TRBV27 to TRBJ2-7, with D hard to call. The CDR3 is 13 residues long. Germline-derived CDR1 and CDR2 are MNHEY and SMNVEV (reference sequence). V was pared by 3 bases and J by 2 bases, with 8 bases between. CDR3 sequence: CASSFSRTYEQYF. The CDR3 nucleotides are TGTGCCAGCAGTTTTAGCAGAACCTACGAGCAGTACTTC.

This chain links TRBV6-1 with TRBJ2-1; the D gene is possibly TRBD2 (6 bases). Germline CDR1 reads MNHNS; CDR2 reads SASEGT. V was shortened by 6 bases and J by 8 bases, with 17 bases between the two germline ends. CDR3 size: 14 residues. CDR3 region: CASSGGRLVHEQFF. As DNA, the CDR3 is TGTGCCAGCAGCGGGGGACGGCTTGTTCATGAGCAGTTCTTC.

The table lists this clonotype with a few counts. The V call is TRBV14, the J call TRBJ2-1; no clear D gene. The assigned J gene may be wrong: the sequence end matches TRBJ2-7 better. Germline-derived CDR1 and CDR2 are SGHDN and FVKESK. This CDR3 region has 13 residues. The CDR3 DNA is TGTGCCAGCAGCCGGGGAACTTACAATGAGCAGTACTTC. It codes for CASSRGTYNEQYF.

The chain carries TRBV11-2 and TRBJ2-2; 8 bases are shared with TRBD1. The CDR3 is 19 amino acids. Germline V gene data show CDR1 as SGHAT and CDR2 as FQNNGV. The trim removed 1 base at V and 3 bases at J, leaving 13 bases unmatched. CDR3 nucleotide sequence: TGTGCCAGCAGCTTAGGCCCCTACCCGGGACAGGAGTACACCGGGGAGCTGTTTTTT. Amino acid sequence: CASSLGPYPGQEYTGELFF.

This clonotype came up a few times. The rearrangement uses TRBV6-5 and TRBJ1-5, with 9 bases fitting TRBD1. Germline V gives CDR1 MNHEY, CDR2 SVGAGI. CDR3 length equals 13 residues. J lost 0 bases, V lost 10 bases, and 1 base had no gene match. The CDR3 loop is CATGQGSNQPQHF. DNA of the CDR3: TGTGCCACGGGACAGGGTAGCAATCAGCCCCAGCATTTT.

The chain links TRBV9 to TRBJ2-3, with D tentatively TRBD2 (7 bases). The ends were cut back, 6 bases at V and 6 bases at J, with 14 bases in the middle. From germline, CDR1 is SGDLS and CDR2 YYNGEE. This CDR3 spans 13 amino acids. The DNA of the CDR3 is TGTGCCAGCACGCGGGGGCCCGGGGATACGCAGTATTTT. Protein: CASTRGPGDTQYF.

Here the CDR3 DNA reads TGCAGTGCTAGAGATTTTCGTGGCGGGAACTTCAACAATGAGCAGTTCTTC. Its translation: CSARDFRGGNFNNEQFF. The chain is built from TRBV20-1 and TRBJ2-1, with TRBD2 as a possible D gene (6 bases). This CDR3 comprises 17 residues. V dropped 0 bases and J dropped 5 bases, with 20 bases sitting between them. CDR1 and CDR2 from the germline V gene are DFQATT and SNEGSKA (reference sequence).

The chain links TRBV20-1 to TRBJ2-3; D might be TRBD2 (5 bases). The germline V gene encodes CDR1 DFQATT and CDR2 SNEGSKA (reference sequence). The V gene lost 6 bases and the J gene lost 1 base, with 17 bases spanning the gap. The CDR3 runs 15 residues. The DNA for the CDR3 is TGCAGTGCCGCCAAGGGAGTAATGGGCACAGATACGCAGTATTTT. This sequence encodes CSAAKGVMGTDTQYF.

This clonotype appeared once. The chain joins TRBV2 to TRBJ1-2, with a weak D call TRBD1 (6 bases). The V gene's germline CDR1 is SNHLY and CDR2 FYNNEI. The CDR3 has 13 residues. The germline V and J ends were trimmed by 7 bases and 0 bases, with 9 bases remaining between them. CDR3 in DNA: TGTGCCAGCATTCAGGGGACTAACTATGGCTACACCTTC. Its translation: CASIQGTNYGYTF.

CDR3 DNA: TGTGCCAGCAGCTCGACTAGCGGGAGGCTCACAGATACGCAGTATTTT. Encoded protein: CASSSTSGRLTDTQYF. The V call is TRBV7-2, the J call TRBJ2-3; 13 positions match TRBD2. The CDR3 is 16 residues long. V was clipped by 4 bases and J by 2 bases; unmatched bases: 3. Germline values: CDR1 SGHTA, CDR2 FQGNSA.

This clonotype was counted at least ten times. The CDR3 nucleotides are TGCAGCGTTGAAGAAGCCTACGAGCAGTACTTC. It yields the protein CSVEEAYEQYF. The J gene is TRBJ2-7, the V gene TRBV29-1; D unclear. Germline V gene lookup returns CDR1 SQVTM and CDR2 ANQGSEA. The CDR3 is 11 amino acids. Trimming cost V 0 bases and J 2 bases, with 2 bases left between them.

For the CDR3, the DNA is TGTGCCAGCAGCTTACGTCCAGGGAGTATCTCCTACGAGCAGTACTTC. Translating gives CASSLRPGSISYEQYF. The V call is TRBV7-2, the J call TRBJ2-7, with D perhaps assigned TRBD1 or TRBD2 (5 bases each). CDR1 is SGHTA, CDR2 FQGNSA, per germline. The CDR3 consists of 16 residues. Between the trimmed V and J ends, which lost 2 bases and 0 bases, there was a span of 14 bases.

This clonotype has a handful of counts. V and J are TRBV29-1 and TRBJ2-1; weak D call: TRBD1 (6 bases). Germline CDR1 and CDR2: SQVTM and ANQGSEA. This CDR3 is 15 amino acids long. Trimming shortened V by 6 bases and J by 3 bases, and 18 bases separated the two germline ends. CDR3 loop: CSVSSGHSIYNEQFF. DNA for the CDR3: TGCAGCGTGTCCTCGGGACATTCAATCTACAATGAGCAGTTCTTC.

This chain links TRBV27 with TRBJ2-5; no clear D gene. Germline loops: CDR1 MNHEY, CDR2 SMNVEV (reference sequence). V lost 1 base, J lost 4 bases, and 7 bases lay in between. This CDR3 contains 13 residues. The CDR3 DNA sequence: TGTGCCAGCAGTTTATGGGTCGGAGAGACCCAGTACTTC. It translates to CASSLWVGETQYF.

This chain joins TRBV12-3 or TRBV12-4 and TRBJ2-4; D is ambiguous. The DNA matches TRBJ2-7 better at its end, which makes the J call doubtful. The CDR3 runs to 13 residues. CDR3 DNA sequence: TGTGCCAGCAGTTTCGCGACCCACTACGAGCAGTACTTC. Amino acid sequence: CASSFATHYEQYF.

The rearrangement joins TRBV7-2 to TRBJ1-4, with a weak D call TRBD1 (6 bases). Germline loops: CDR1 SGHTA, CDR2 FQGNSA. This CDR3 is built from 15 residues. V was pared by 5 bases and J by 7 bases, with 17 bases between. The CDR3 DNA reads TGTGCCAGCAGCCCACAGGGCGGGGGGTCTGAAAAACTGTTTTTT. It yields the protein CASSPQGGGSEKLFF.

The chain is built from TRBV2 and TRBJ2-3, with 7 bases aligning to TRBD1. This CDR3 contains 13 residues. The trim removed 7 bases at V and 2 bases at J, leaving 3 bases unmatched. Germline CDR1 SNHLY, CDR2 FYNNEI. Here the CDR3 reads CASMDRFTDTQYF. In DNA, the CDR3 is TGTGCCAGCATGGACAGGTTCACAGATACGCAGTATTTT.

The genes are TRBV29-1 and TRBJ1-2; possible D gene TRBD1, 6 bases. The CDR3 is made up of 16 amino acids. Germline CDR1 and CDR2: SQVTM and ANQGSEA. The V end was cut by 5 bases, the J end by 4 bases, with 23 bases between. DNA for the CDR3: TGCAGCGTTAGAGGCCACCGGGGCAGGGGTGCCTATGGCTACACCTTC. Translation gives CSVRGHRGRGAYGYTF.

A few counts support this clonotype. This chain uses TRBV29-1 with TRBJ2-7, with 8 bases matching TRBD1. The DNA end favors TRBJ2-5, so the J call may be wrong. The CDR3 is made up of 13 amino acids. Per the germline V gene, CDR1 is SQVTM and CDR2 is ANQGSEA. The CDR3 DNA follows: TGCAGCGTGGGGATGAGACAGGGGAAGACCCAGTACTTC. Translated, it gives CSVGMRQGKTQYF.

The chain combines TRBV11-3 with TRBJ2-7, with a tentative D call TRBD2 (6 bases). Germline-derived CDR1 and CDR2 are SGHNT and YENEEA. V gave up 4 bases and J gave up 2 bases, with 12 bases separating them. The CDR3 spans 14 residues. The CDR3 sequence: CASSSGRNPYEQYF. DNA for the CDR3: TGTGCCAGCAGCTCAGGGAGGAACCCCTACGAGCAGTACTTC.

CDR3 region: CASSHRAGNYGYTF. CDR3 in DNA: TGTGCCAGCAGTCACAGGGCAGGGAACTATGGCTACACCTTC. J is TRBJ1-2 and V is TRBV3-1; perhaps TRBD1 as D (6 bases). The CDR3 is made up of 14 amino acids. The germline V and J ends were trimmed by 6 bases and 2 bases, with 13 bases remaining between them. Per the germline V gene, CDR1 is LGHDT and CDR2 is YNNKEL (reference sequence).

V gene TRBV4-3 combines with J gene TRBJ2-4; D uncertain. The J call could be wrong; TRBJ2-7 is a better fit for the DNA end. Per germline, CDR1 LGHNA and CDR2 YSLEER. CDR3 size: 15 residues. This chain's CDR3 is CASSQEYWGTYEQYF. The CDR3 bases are TGCGCCAGCAGCCAAGAATATTGGGGTACCTACGAGCAGTACTTC.

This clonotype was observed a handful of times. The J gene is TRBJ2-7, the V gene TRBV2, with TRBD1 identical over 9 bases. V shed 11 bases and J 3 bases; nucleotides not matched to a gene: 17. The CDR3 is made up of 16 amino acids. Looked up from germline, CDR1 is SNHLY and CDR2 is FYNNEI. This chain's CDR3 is CARSRGQGRRDYEQYF. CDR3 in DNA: TGTGCCCGGTCCAGGGGACAGGGAAGGAGGGACTACGAGCAGTACTTC. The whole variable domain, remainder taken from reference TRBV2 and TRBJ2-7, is EPEVTQTPSHQVTQMGQEVILRCVPISNHLYFYWYRQILGQKVEFLVSFYNNEISEKSEIFDDQFSVERPDGSNFTLKIRSTKLEDSAMYFCARSRGQGRRDYEQYFGPGTRLTVT.

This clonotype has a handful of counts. This CDR3 is CASSRGQVPTDTQYF. The CDR3 DNA is TGTGCCAGCAGCCGAGGACAAGTTCCCACAGATACGCAGTATTTT. The V call is TRBV7-2, the J call TRBJ2-3; maybe TRBD1 (5 bases). From germline, CDR1 is SGHTA and CDR2 FQGNSA. This CDR3 is 15 amino acids long. Trimming pared 5 bases from V and 2 bases from J, leaving 14 bases between.

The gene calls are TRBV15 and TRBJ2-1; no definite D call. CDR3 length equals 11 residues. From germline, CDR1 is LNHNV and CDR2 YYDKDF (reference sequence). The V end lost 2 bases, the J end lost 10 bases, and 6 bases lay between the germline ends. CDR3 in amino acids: CATSRLSEQFF. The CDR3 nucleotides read TGTGCCACCAGCAGACTTTCGGAGCAGTTCTTC. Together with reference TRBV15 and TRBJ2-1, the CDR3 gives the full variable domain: DAMVIQNPRYQVTQFGKPVTLSCSQTLNHNVMYWYQQKSSQAPKLLFHYYDKDFNNEADTPDNFQSRRPNTSFCFLDIRSPGLGDTAMYLCATSRLSEQFFGPGTRLTVL.

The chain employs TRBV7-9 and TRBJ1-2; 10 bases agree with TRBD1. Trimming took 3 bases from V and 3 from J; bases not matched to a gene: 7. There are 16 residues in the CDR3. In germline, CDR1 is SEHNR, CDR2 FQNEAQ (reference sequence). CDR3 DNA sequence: TGTGCCAGCAGCTTCCCGGGACAGGGGATTTACTATGGCTACACCTTC. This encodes CASSFPGQGIYYGYTF.

CDR3 nucleotide sequence: TGTGCCAGCAGCACAACTAGAACCAGGACAGATACGCAGTATTTT. This translates into CASSTTRTRTDTQYF. V usage is TRBV7-9 and J usage is TRBJ2-3; TRBD2 is a possible D gene (5 bases). Trimming stripped 5 bases from V and 3 bases from J, with 15 bases between. The CDR3 contains 15 residues. Germline CDR1 and CDR2: SEHNR and FQNEAQ (reference sequence).

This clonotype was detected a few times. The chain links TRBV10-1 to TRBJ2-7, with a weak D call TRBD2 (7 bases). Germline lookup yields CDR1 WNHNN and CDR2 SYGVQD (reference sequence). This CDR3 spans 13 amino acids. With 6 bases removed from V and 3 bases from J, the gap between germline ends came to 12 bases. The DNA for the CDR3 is TGCGCCAGCAGACAGGGAGGGGGCTACGAGCAGTACTTC. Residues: CASRQGGGYEQYF.

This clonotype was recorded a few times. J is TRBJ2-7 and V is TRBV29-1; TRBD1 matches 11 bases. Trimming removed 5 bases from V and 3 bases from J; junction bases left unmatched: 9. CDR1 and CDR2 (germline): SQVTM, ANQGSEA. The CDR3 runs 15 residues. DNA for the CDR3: TGCAGCGTTCGGCTAAGGGACAGGGGGAGCTACGAGCAGTACTTC. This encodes CSVRLRDRGSYEQYF.

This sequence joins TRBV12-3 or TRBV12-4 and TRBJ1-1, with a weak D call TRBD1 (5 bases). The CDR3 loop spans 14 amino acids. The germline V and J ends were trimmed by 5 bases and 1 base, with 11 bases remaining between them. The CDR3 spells CASSPRDGNTEAFF. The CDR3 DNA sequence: TGTGCCAGCAGTCCTCGGGACGGGAACACTGAAGCTTTCTTT.